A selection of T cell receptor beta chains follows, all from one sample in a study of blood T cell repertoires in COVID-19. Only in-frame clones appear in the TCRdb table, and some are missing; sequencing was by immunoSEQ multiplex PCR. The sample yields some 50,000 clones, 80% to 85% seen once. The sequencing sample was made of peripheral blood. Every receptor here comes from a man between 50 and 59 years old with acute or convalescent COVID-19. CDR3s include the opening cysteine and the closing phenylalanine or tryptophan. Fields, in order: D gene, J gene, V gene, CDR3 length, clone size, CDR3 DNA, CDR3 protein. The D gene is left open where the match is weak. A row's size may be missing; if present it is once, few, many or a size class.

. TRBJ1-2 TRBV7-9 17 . TGTGCCAGCAGCTTCTACTTGGACGGTTCAGGGGACTATGGCTACACCTTC CASSFYLDGSGDYGYTF
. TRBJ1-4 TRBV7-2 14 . TGTGCCAGCAGCCCCAACTATCTGCATGAAAAACTGTTTTTT CASSPNYLHEKLFF
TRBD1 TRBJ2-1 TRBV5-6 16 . TGTGCCAGCAGCAGGACAGGACGGGGTGGGAACAATGAGCAGTTCTTC CASSRTGRGGNNEQFF
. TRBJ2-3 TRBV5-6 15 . TGTGCCAGCAGCTTGGCAGTCAGGGTCACAGATACGCAGTATTTT CASSLAVRVTDTQYF
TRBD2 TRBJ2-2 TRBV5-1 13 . TGCGCCAGCAATTTCGGGGGGACCGGGGAGCTGTTTTTT CASNFGGTGELFF
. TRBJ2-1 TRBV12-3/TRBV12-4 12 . TGTGCCAGCAGCGTTCTTAGCAATGAGCAGTTCTTC CASSVLSNEQFF
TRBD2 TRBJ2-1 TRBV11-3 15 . TGTGCCAGCAGCTTAGCAGCGGGAGTATCAAATGAGCAGTTCTTC CASSLAAGVSNEQFF
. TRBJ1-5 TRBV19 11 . TGTGCCAGCGGGGGGGGTCAGCCCCAGCATTTT CASGGGQPQHF
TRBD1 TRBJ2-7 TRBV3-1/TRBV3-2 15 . TGTGCCAGCAGCCCGCGGGTGATCACAGGGGTCGAGCAGTACTTC CASSPRVITGVEQYF
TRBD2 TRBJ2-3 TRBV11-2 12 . TGTGCCAGCTCCTCAGCGGGGGATACGCAGTATTTT CASSSAGDTQYF
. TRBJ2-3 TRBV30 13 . TGTGCCTGGGGCCCCGGGGGCACAGATACGCAGTATTTT CAWGPGGTDTQYF
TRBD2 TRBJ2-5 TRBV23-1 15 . TGCGCCAGCAGTCAACTAGCGGGGGGGCAAGAGACCCAGTACTTC CASSQLAGGQETQYF
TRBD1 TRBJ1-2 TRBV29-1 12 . TGCAGCGTGGGGGGACAGCAGTATGGCTACACCTTC CSVGGQQYGYTF
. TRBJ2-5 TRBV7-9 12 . TGTGCCAGCAAGAGACTACAAGAGACCCAGTACTTC CASKRLQETQYF
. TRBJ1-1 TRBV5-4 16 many TGTGCCAGCAGCCTATTTCTTTTGGGCATGAACACTGAAGCTTTCTTT CASSLFLLGMNTEAFF
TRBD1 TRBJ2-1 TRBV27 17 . TGTGCCAGCAGTTTATCTCTCAGGGGGAGCTCCTACAATGAGCAGTTCTTC CASSLSLRGSSYNEQFF
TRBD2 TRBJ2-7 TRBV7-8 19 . TGTGCCAGCAGCCTCCGGACTAGCGGGGGCCCCTATAGCTCCTACGAGCAGTACTTC CASSLRTSGGPYSSYEQYF
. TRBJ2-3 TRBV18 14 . TGTGCCAGCTCCCAGGACAGAGGGATGGATACGCAGTATTTT CASSQDRGMDTQYF
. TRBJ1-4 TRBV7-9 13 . TGTGCCAGCAGCTTGGGCCAAGATGAAAAACTGTTTTTT CASSLGQDEKLFF
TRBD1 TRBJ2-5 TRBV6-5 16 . TGTGCCAGCAGTTACGAAAGGGGACAGTTCCAAGAGACCCAGTACTTC CASSYERGQFQETQYF
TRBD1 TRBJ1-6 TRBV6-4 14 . TGTGCCAGCAGTGACGGACAGGAGACCTCACCCCTCCACTTT CASSDGQETSPLHF
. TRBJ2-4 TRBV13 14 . TGTGCCAGCAGCTTATCCCCAGGGGAGGGCATTCAGTACTTC CASSLSPGEGIQYF
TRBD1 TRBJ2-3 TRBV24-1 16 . TGTGCCACCAGTGAACCCGGGACAGGGGCAGGAGATACGCAGTATTTT CATSEPGTGAGDTQYF
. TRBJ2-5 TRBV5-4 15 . TGTGCCAGCAGCTTGGTACTAGCCCAGGAGGAGACCCAGTACTTC CASSLVLAQEETQYF
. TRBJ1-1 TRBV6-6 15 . TGTGCCAGCAGTTACGAAGGGGGACGAGGCACTGAAGCTTTCTTT CASSYEGGRGTEAFF
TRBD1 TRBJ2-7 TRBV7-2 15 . TGTGCCAGCAGCACCGGGACAGGGGGCGGCTACGAGCAGTACTTC CASSTGTGGGYEQYF
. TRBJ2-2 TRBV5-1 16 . TGCGCCAGCAGCTTGGCCAGTGGCAGGGGAACCGGGGAGCTGTTTTTT CASSLASGRGTGELFF
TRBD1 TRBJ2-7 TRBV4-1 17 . TGCGCCAGCAGCCCGAGGGTAGCGGGACAGGGGGCCTACGAGCAGTACTTC CASSPRVAGQGAYEQYF
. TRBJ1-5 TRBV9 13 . TGTGCCAGCGGGCAGGGAAGCAATCAGCCCCAGCATTTT CASGQGSNQPQHF
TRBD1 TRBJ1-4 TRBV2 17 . TGTGCCAGCACTTTAAAGGGACAGGGGCGTAGAGGTGAAAAACTGTTTTTT CASTLKGQGRRGEKLFF
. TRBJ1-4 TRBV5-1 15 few TGCGCCAGCAGCTTTGAGGGCAACAGTAATGAAAAACTGTTTTTT CASSFEGNSNEKLFF
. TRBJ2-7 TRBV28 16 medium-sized TGTGCCAGCAGTCCACAGGGACAATGGCTCTCCTACGAGCAGTACTTC CASSPQGQWLSYEQYF
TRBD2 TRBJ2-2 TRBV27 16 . TGTGCCAGCAGTGGCGGGGGGGTTCAGGACACCGGGGAGCTGTTTTTT CASSGGGVQDTGELFF
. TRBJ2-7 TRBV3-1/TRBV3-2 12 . TGTGCCAGCAGCCAAAGACCGGGCGAGCAGTACTTC CASSQRPGEQYF
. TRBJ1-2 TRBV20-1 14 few TGCAGTGCTAGTGTTGTAGCCTGGGGAGGTGGCTACACCTTC CSASVVAWGGGYTF
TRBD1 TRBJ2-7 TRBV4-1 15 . TGCGCCAGCAGCCAAGGGACAGGGGGAACCTACGAGCAGTACTTC CASSQGTGGTYEQYF
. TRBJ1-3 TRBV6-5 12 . TGTGCCAGCACAGGGTATGGAAACACCATATATTTT CASTGYGNTIYF
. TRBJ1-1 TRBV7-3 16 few TGTGCCAGCAGCTTAACGAGTGACCAGGGGAACACTGAAGCTTTCTTT CASSLTSDQGNTEAFF
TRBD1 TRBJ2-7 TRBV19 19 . TGTGCCAGTAGTATAGATCTCATCGATTGGGGACAGGGAGACCACGAGCAGTACTTC CASSIDLIDWGQGDHEQYF
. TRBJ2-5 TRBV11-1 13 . TGTGCCAGCAGCTTCGGCAGGGAAGAGACCCAGTACTTC CASSFGREETQYF
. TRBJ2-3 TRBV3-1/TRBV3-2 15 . TGTGCCAGCAGCCAAGATGGGGCAAGCACAGATACGCAGTATTTT CASSQDGASTDTQYF
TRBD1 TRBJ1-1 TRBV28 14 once TGTGCCAGCAGTAACCGACAGGGTTGGACTGAAGCTTTCTTT CASSNRQGWTEAFF
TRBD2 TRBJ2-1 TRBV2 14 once TGTGCCAGCAGTTACACTAGCGGTTACAATGAGCAGTTCTTC CASSYTSGYNEQFF
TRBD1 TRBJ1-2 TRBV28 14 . TGTGCCAGCACCCCAGAGACAGGGTTCTTTGGCTACACCTTC CASTPETGFFGYTF
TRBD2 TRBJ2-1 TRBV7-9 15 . TGTGCCAGCAGCTTATATACTAGCGGGGTTAATGAGCAGTTCTTC CASSLYTSGVNEQFF
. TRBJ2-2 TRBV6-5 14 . TGTGCCAGCAGTTACTCGCATGGGACAGGGGAGCTGTTTTTT CASSYSHGTGELFF
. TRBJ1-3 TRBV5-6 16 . TGTGCCAGCAGCTTGGACAGGGCAAGCTCTGGAAACACCATATATTTT CASSLDRASSGNTIYF
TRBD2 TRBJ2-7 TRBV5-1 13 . TGCGCCAGCAGCTACGCGGGAGACTTCGAGCAGTACTTC CASSYAGDFEQYF
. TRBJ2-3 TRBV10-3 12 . TGTGCCATCAGTGACTACCCAGATACGCAGTATTTT CAISDYPDTQYF
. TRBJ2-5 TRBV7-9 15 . TGTGCCAGCAGCTTATCCATTAGGACAAAAGAGACCCAGTACTTC CASSLSIRTKETQYF
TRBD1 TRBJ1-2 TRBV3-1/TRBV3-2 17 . TGTGCCAGCAGCCAAGATCTGAGGACAGGCCGTTTTAACGGCTACACCTTC CASSQDLRTGRFNGYTF
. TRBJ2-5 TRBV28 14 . TGTGCCAGCAACCGAGGACAGCACCAAGAGACCCAGTACTTC CASNRGQHQETQYF
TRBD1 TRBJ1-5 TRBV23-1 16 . TGCGCCAGCAGTCGATGGGACAGGGCAAGCAATCAGCCCCAGCATTTT CASSRWDRASNQPQHF
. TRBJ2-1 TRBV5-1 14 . TGCGCCAGCAGCCCTAATCTAGCTTACAATGAGCAGTTCTTC CASSPNLAYNEQFF
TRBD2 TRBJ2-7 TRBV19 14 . TGTGCCAGTAGTATTGCTAGCGGGAGTTACGAGCAGTACTTC CASSIASGSYEQYF
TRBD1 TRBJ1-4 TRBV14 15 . TGTGCCAGCAGCCAAGTGACAGGGACAAATGAAAAACTGTTTTTT CASSQVTGTNEKLFF
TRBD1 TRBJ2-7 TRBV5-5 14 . TGTGCCAGCAGCTACGGGACAGGAGACTACGAGCAGTACTTC CASSYGTGDYEQYF
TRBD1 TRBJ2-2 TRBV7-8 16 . TGTGCCAGCAGCTTAGGGACAGGGGTTAACACCGGGGAGCTGTTTTTT CASSLGTGVNTGELFF
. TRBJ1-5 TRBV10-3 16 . TGTGCCATCAGTGAGTCGACGGCGGCGACCAATCAGCCCCAGCATTTT CAISESTAATNQPQHF